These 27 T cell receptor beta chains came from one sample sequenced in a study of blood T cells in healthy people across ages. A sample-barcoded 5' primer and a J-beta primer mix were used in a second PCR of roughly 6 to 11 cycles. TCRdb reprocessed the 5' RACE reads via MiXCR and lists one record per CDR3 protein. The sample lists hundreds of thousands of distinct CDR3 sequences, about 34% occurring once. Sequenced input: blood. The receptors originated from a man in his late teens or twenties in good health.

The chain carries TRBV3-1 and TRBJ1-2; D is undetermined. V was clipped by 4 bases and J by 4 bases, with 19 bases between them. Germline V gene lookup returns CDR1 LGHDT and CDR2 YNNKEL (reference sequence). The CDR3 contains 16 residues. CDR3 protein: CASSLHSGVGSYGYTF. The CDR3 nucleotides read TGTGCCAGCAGCCTACACAGCGGAGTGGGAAGCTATGGCTACACCTTC.

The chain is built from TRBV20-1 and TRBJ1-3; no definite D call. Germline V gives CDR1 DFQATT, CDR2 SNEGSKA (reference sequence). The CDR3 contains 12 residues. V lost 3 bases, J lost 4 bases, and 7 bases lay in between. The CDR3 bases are TGCAGTGCTAGGTACAGCGGAAACACCATATATTTT. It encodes CSARYSGNTIYF.

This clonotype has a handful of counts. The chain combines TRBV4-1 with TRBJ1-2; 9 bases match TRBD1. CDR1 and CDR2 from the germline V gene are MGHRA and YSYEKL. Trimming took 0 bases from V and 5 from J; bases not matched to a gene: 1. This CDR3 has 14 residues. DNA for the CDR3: TGCGCCAGCAGCCAAGAGGGGACAGGGTATGGCTACACCTTC. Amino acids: CASSQEGTGYGYTF.

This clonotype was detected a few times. CDR3 bases: TGTGCCAGCAGCCAAGAGAGGGGGGGCTTTAATGAGCAGTTCTTC. Protein product: CASSQERGGFNEQFF. The rearrangement links TRBV3-1 to TRBJ2-1, with a possible D match to TRBD2 (7 bases). The CDR3 is 15 amino acids. The germline CDR1 and CDR2 sequences are LGHDT and YNNKEL (reference sequence). The V and J ends lost 0 bases and 7 bases respectively, with 13 bases between them.

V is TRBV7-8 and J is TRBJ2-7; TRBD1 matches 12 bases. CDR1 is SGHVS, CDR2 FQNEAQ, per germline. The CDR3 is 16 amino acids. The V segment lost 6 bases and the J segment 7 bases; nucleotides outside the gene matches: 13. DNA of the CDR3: TGTGCCAGCAGTTACCTCCGGGACAGGGGGCTTAATGAGCAGTACTTC. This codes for CASSYLRDRGLNEQYF. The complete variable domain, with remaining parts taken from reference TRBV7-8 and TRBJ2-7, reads GAGVSQSPRYKVAKRGQDVALRCDPISGHVSLFWYQQALGQGPEFLTYFQNEAQLDKSGLPSDRFFAERPEGSVSTLKIQRTQQEDSAVYLCASSYLRDRGLNEQYFGPGTRLTVT.

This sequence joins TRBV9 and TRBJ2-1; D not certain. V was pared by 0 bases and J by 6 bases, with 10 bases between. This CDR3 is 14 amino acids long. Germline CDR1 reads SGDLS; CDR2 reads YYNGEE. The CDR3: CASSVGLGINEQFF. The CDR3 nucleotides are TGTGCCAGCAGCGTAGGGTTGGGCATCAATGAGCAGTTCTTC.

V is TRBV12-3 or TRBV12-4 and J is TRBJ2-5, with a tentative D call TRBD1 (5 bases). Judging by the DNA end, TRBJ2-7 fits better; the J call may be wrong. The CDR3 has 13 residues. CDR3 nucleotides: TGTGCCAGCGCTCCAGGGCCCACCTACGAGCAGTACTTC. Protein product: CASAPGPTYEQYF.

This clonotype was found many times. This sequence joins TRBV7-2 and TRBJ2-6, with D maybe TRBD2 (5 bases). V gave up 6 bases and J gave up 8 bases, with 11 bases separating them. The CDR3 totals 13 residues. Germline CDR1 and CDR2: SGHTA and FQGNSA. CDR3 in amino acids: CASRPAGTNVLTF. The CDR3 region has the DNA TGTGCCAGCAGACCCGCGGGTACCAACGTCCTGACTTTC.

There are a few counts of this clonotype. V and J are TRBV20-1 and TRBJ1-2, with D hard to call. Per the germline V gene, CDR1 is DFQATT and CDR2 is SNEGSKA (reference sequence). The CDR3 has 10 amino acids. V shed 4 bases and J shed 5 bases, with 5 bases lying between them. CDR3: CSATDYGYTF. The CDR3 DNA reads TGCAGTGCTACGGATTATGGCTACACCTTC.

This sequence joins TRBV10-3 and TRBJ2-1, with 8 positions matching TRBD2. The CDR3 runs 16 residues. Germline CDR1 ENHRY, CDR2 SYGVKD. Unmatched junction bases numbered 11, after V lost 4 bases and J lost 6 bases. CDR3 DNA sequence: TGTGCCATCAGTGGAGCGGGGGTGCATTTTGGCAATGAGCAGTTCTTC. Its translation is CAISGAGVHFGNEQFF.

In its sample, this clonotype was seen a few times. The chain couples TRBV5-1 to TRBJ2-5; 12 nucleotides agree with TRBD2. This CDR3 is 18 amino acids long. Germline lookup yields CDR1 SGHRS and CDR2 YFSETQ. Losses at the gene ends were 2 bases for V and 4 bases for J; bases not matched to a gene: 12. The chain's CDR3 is CASSLGLAGTELAETQYF. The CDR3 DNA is TGCGCCAGCAGCTTAGGACTAGCGGGGACCGAACTAGCAGAGACCCAGTACTTC. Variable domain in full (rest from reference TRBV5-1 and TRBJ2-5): KAGVTQTPRYLIKTRGQQVTLSCSPISGHRSVSWYQQTPGQGLQFLFEYFSETQRNKGNFPGRFSGRQFSNSRSEMNVSTLELGDSALYLCASSLGLAGTELAETQYFGPGTRLLVL.

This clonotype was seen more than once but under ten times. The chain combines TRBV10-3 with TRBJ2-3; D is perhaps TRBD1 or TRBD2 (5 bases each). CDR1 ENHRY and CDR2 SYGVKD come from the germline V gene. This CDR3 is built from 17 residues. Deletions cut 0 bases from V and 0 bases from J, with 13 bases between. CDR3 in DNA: TGTGCCATCAGTGAGTCCGGGGCAGGCCGTAGCACAGATACGCAGTATTTT. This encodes CAISESGAGRSTDTQYF.

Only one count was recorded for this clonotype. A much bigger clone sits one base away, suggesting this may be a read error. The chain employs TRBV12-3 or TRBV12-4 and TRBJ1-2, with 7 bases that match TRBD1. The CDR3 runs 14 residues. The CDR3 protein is CASSPKQGTHGFTF. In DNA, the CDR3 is TGTGCCAGCAGTCCCAAACAGGGGACTCATGGCTTCACCTTC.

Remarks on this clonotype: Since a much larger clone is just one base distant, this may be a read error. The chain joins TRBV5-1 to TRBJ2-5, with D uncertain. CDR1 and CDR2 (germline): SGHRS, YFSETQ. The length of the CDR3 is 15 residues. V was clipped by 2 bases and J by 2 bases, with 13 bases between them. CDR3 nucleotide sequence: TGCGCCAGCAGCTTTGTCACGGGCCTTCAAGAGACCCAGTACTTC. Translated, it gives CASSFVTGLQETQYF.

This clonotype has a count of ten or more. The CDR3 sequence is CASSEGLAGGTDTQYF. Written as DNA, the CDR3 is TGTGCCAGCAGCGAAGGACTAGCGGGGGGCACAGATACGCAGTATTTT. This chain links TRBV7-2 with TRBJ2-3; 13 nucleotides line up with TRBD2. Trimming cost V 5 bases and J 1 base; bases outside gene matches: 3. This CDR3 region has 16 residues. Germline V gene data show CDR1 as SGHTA and CDR2 as FQGNSA. Full variable domain (rest looked up from reference TRBV7-2 and TRBJ2-3): GAGVSQSPSNKVTEKGKDVELRCDPISGHTALYWYRQSLGQGLEFLIYFQGNSAPDKSGLPSDRFSAERTGGSVSTLTIQRTQQEDSAVYLCASSEGLAGGTDTQYFGPGTRLTVL.

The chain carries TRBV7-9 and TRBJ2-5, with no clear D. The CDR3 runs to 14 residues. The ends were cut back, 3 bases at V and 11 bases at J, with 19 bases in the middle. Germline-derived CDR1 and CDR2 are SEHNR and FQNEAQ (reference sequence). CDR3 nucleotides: TGTGCCAGCAGCTTCCCCGACACGCACAGTGAGCAGTACTTC. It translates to CASSFPDTHSEQYF.

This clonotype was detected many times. The CDR3 nucleotides read TGTGCCACCAGTCTGACTAGCGGAACCCTGCACGATACGCAGTATTTT. This gives the protein CATSLTSGTLHDTQYF. The V call is TRBV15, the J call TRBJ2-3, with 9 bases aligning to TRBD2. The germline V gene has CDR1 LNHNV and CDR2 YYDKDF (reference sequence). The trim removed 6 bases at V and 6 bases at J, leaving 13 bases unmatched. CDR3 size: 16 residues. The variable domain in full, completed from reference TRBV15 and TRBJ2-3, reads DAMVIQNPRYQVTQFGKPVTLSCSQTLNHNVMYWYQQKSSQAPKLLFHYYDKDFNNEADTPDNFQSRRPNTSFCFLDIRSPGLGDTAMYLCATSLTSGTLHDTQYFGPGTRLTVL.

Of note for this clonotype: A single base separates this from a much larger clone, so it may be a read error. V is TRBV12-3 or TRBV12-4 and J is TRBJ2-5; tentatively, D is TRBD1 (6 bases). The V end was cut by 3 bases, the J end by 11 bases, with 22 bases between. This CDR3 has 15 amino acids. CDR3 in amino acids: CASSFRGRLDDEQYF. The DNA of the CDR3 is TGTGCCAGCAGTTTCAGGGGCCGCCTAGACGATGAGCAGTACTTC.

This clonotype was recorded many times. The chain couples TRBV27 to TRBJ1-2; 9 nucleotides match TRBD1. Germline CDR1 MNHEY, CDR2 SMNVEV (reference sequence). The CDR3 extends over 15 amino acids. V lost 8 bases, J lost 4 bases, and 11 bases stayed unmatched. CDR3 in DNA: TGTGCCAGCCTACCCACGACAGGGGGGACCTATGGCTACACCTTC. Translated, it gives CASLPTTGGTYGYTF.

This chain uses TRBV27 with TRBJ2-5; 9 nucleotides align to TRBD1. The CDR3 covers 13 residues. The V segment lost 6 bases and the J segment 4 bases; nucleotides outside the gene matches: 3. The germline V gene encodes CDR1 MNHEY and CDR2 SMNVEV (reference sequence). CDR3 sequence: CASRGQGRETQYF. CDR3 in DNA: TGTGCCAGCAGAGGACAGGGGCGAGAGACCCAGTACTTC.

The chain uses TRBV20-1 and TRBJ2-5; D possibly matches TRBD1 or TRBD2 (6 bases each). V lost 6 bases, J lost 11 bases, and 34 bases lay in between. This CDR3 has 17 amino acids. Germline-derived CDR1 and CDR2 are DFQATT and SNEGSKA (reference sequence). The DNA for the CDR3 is TGCAGTGCCCCCATACGGGGGCCCTCTCCCCTCCGGTATGAGCAGTACTTC. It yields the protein CSAPIRGPSPLRYEQYF.

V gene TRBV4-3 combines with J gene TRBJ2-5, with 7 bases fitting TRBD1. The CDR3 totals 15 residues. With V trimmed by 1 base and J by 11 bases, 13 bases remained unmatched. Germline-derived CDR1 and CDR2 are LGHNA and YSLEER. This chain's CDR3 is CASSQGSQGVDEQYF. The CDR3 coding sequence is TGCGCCAGCAGCCAAGGATCTCAGGGGGTTGATGAGCAGTACTTC.

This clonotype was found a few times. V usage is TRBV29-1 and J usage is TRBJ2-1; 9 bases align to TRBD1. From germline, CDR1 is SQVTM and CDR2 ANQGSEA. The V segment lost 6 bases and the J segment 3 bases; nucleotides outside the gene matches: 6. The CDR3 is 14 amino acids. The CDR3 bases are TGCAGCGTAGCCGGGACAGGGATCTACAATGAGCAGTTCTTC. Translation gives CSVAGTGIYNEQFF.

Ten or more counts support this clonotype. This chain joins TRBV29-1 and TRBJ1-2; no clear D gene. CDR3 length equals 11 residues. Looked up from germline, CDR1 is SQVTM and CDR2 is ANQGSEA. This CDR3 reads CTANDGYGYTF. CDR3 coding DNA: TGCACCGCTAACGATGGTTATGGCTACACCTTC.

The CDR3 nucleotides read TGTGCCAGCAGCTTAGATTCCATCGGGGAGCAGTACTTC. It codes for CASSLDSIGEQYF. The chain has TRBV7-2 and TRBJ2-7; D ambiguous. The CDR3 is 13 amino acids. Trimming pared 1 base from V and 7 bases from J, leaving 11 bases between. The germline V gene has CDR1 SGHTA and CDR2 FQGNSA.

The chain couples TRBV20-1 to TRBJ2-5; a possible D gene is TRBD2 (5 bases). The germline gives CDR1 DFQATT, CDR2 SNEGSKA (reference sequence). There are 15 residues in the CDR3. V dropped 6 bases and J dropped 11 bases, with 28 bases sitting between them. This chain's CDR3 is CSAPVLGSSYNEQYF. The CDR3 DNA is TGCAGTGCCCCAGTTTTAGGGAGCTCCTACAATGAGCAGTACTTC.

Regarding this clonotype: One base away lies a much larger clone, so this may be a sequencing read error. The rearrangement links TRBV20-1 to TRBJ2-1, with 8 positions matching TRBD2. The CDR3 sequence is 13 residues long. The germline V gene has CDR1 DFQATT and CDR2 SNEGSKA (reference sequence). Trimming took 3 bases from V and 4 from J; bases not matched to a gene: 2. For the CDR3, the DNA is TGCAGTGCTAGCGGGGGGGGATACAATGAGCAGTTCTTC. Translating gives CSASGGGYNEQFF.